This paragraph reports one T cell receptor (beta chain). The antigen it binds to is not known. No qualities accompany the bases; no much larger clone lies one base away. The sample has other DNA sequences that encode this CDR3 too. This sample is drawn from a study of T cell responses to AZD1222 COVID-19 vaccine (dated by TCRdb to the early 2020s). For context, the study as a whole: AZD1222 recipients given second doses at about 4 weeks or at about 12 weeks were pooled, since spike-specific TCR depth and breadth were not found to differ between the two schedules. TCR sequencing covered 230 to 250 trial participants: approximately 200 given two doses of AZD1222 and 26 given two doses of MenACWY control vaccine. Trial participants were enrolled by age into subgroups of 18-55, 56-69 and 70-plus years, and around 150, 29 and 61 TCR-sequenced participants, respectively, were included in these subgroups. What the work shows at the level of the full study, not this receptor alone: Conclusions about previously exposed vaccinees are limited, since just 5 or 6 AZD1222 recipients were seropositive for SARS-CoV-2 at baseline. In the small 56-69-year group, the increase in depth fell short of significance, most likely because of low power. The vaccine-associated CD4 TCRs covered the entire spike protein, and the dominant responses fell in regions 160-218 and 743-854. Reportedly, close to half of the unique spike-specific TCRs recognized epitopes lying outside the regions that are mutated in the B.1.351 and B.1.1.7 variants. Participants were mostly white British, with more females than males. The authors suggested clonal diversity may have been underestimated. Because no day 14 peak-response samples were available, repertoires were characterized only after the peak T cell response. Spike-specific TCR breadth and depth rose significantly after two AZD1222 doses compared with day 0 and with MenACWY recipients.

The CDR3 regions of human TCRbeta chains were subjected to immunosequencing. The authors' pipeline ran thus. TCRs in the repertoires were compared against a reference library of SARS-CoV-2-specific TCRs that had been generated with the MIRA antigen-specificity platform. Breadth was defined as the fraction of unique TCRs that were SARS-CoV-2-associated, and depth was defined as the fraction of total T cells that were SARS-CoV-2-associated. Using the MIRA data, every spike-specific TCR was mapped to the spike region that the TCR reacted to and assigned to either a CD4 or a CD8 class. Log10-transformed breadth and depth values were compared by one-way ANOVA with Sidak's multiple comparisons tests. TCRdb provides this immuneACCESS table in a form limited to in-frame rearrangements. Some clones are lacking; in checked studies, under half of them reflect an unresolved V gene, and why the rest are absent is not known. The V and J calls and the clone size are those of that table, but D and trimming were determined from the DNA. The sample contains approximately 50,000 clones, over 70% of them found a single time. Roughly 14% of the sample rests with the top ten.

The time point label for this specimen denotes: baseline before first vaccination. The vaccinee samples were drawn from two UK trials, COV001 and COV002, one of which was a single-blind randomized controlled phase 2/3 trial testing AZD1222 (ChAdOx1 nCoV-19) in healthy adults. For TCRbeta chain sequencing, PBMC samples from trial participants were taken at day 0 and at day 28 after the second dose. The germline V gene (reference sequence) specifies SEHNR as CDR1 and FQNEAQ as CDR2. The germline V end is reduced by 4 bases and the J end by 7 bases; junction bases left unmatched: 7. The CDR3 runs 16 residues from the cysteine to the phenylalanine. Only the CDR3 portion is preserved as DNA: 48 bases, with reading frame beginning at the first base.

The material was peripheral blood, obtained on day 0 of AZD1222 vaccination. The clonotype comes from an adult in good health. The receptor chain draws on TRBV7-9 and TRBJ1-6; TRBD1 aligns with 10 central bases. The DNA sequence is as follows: TGTGCCAGCAGCTCGGGACAGGGGTTTTACAATTCACCCCTCCACTTT. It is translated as CASSSGQGFYNSPLHF.